This TCR beta chain originates from a study of blood T cell repertoires in COVID-19. Original methodology: For nucleated cells, counts were estimated from reference gene primer amplification. TCRdb keeps only in-frame clones here, not all; method: immunoSEQ multiplex PCR. V, J and clone size were drawn from that table, and D and trimming were deduced from the DNA. This table holds 90,000 to 120,000 clones, about nine tenths found once. The receptor was isolated from a middle-aged man with acute or convalescent COVID-19. Sequenced: peripheral blood.

The CDR3: CASSPRGLFYGYTF. In DNA, the CDR3 is TGTGCCAGCAGCCCCAGGGGATTGTTCTATGGCTACACCTTC. This chain connects TRBV5-8 to TRBJ1-2, with a weak D call TRBD1 (6 bases). Germline assignment: CDR1 SGHTS and CDR2 YDEGEE. The ends were cut back, 4 bases at V and 4 bases at J, with 14 bases in the middle. The CDR3 extends over 14 amino acids.